What follows describes a single T cell receptor (beta chain). The antigen is undetermined. CDR1 MDHEN and CDR2 SYDVKM come from the germline V gene. The ends were cut back, 10 bases at V and 8 bases at J, with 23 bases in the middle. The CDR3 is made up of 14 amino acids. This entry is derived from a study of CD8 T cells in ankylosing spondylitis. Findings of the study overall: A motif of fewer than ten highly homologous TCR beta variants was seen as apparently characteristic of ankylosing spondylitis blood. Clones linked to disease were reported to show significant enrichment in matched ankylosing spondylitis synovial fluid. Certain motif variants had earlier been reported in reactive arthritis synovial fluid and blood. CD8+ by phenotype, disease-linked clones were relatively rare in peripheral blood.

Quantitative molecular-barcoded 5'-RACE generated the TCR beta libraries. TCRdb re-called the 5' RACE reads through MiXCR, storing one row per CDR3 protein. The data hold more than 650,000 distinct CDR3 sequences, with approximately 12% observed a single time. The TCR sequence derives from a male donor with ankylosing spondylitis. Sequences were obtained from blood, either unsorted or a sorted T cell fraction (not recorded which). This rearrangement joins TRBV28 to TRBJ1-2, with a possible D match to TRBD1 (5 bases). The CDR3 region has the DNA TGTGCCACCGCCTCCGGGTCGCGGGGCAGCGGCTACACCTTC. It codes for CATASGSRGSGYTF.